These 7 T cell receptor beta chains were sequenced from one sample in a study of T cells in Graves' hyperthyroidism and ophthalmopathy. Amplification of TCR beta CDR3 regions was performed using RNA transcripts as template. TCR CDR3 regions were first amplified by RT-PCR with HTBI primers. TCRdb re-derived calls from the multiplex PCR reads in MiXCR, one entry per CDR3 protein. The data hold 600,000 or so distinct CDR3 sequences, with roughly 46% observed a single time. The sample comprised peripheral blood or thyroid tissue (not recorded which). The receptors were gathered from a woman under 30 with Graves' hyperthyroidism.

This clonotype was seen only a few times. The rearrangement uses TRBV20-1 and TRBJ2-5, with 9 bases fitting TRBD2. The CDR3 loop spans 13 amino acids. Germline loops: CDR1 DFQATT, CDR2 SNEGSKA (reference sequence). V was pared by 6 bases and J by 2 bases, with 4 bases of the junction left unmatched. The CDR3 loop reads CSAPGLAQETQYF. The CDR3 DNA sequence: TGCAGTGCGCCGGGACTAGCTCAAGAGACCCAGTACTTC.

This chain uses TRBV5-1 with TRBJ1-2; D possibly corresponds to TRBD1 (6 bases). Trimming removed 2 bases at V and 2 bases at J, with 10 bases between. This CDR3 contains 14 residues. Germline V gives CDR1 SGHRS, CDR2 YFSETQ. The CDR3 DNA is TGCGCCAGCAGCTTAAATCAGGGGAACTATGGCTACACCTTC. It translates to CASSLNQGNYGYTF.

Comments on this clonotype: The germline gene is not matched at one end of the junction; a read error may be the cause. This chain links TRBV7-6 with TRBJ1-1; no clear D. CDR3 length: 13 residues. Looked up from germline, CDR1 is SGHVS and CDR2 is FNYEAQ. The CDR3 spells CASRTHGNAEAFF. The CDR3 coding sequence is TGTGCCAGCAGGACGCACGGGAACGCTGAAGCTTTCTTT.

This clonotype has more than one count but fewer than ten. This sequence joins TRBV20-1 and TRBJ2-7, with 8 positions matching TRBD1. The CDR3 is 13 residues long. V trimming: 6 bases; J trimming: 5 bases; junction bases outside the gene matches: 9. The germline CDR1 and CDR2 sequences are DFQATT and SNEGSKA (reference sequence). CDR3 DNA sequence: TGCAGTGCCAGGGGGCGACGGGGTCACGAGCAGTACTTC. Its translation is CSARGRRGHEQYF.

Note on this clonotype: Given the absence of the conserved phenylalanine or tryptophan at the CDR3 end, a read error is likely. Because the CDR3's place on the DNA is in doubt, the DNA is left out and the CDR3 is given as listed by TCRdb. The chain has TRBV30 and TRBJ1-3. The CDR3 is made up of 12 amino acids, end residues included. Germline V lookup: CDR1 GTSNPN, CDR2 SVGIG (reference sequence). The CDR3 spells CAWSVPGNTVYL.

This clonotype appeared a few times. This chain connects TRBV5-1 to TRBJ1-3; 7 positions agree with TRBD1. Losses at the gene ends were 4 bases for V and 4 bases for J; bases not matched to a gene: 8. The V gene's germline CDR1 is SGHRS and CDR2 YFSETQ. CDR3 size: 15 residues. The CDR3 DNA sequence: TGCGCCAGCAGCCTGGACAGGCTGAAAGGAAACACCATATATTTT. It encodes CASSLDRLKGNTIYF.

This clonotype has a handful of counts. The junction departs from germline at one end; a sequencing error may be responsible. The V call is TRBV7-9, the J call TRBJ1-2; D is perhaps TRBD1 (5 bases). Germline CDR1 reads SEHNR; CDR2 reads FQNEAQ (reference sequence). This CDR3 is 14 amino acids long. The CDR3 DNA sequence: TGCGCCAGCAGCCAGGTGGGGGTAGCCTATGGCTACACCTTC. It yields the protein CASSQVGVAYGYTF.